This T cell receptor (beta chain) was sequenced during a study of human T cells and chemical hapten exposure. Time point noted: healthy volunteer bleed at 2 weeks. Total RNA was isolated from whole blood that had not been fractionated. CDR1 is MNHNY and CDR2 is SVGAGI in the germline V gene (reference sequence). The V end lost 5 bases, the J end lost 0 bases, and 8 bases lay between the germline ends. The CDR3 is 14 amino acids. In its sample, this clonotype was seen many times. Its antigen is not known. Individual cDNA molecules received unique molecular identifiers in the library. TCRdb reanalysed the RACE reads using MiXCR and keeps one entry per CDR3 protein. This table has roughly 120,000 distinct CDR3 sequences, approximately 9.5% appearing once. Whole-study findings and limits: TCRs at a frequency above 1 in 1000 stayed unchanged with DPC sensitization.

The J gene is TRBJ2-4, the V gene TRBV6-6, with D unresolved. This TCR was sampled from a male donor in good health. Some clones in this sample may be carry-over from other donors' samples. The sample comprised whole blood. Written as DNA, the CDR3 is TGTGCCAGCAGTAGCGATCTAGCCAAAAACATTCAGTACTTC. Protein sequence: CASSSDLAKNIQYF.